These 12 T cell receptor beta chains were all obtained from the same sample, sequenced in a study of blood T cell repertoires in COVID-19. Produced via immunoSEQ multiplex PCR; TCRdb's table is partial and in-frame only. The table includes 150,000 to 200,000 clones, 85% detected once. Sequencing was performed on peripheral blood. These receptors were obtained from a human donor with acute or convalescent COVID-19. The donor label of this sample is uncertain.

V and J are TRBV6-5 and TRBJ2-3, with a possible D match to TRBD1 (5 bases). This CDR3 comprises 15 residues. The ends were cut back, 4 bases at V and 1 base at J, with 12 bases in the middle. The germline CDR1 and CDR2 sequences are MNHEY and SVGAGI. The CDR3 DNA sequence: TGTGCCAGCAGTTCCTTAGGGGTTGGCACAGATACGCAGTATTTT. It yields the protein CASSSLGVGTDTQYF.

The V and J genes are TRBV24-1 and TRBJ1-2; tentative D call: TRBD1 (5 bases). CDR3 size: 14 residues. Germline-derived CDR1 and CDR2 are KGHDR and SFDVKD. Trimming took off 4 bases at V and 4 bases at J, with 12 bases between the two ends. The CDR3 DNA follows: TGTGCCACCAGTGACGCTCAGGGCGGCTATGGCTACACCTTC. This encodes CATSDAQGGYGYTF.

This clone was recorded once. The CDR3 DNA follows: TGTGCCAGCAGCCAAAAGGATGGAGGAGCTGAAGCTTTCTTT. This sequence encodes CASSQKDGGAEAFF. V gene TRBV16 combines with J gene TRBJ1-1; unclear D gene. Trimming pared 2 bases from V and 6 bases from J, leaving 13 bases between. Germline V gives CDR1 KGHSY, CDR2 FQNENV. CDR3 size: 14 residues.

This sequence joins TRBV28 and TRBJ1-2; the D is unclear. CDR3 size: 14 residues. V was shortened by 3 bases and J by 0 bases, with 8 bases between the two germline ends. Germline CDR1 MDHEN, CDR2 SYDVKM. CDR3 amino acids: CASSLMRANYGYTF. The CDR3 nucleotides are TGTGCCAGCAGTTTGATGAGGGCTAACTATGGCTACACCTTC.

The chain recombines TRBV18 with TRBJ1-1; possible D gene TRBD1, 6 bases. CDR1 is KGHSH, CDR2 LQKENI, per germline. This CDR3 has 13 amino acids. V was pared by 2 bases and J by 8 bases, with 12 bases between. DNA of the CDR3: TGTGCCAGCTCACCAGGTACGGGACAAGAAGCTTTCTTT. Protein product: CASSPGTGQEAFF.

The chain links TRBV7-9 to TRBJ1-6; 7 bases fit TRBD1. CDR1 and CDR2 from the germline V gene are SEHNR and FQNEAQ (reference sequence). J gave up 5 bases and V 2 bases, and 6 bases lay outside the gene matches. This CDR3 spans 16 amino acids. CDR3 coding DNA: TGTGCCAGCAGCTTAAGAGGGGGCGACAATAATTCACCCCTCCACTTT. Its protein is CASSLRGGDNNSPLHF.

This sequence joins TRBV4-1 and TRBJ2-3, with 7 bases lining up with TRBD2. In germline, CDR1 is MGHRA, CDR2 YSYEKL. V lost 0 bases to trimming and J lost 6 bases; unmatched junction nucleotides: 3. The length of the CDR3 is 14 residues. CDR3 nucleotides: TGCGCCAGCAGCCAAGATAGCGGGCGTGATACGCAGTATTTT. Translation: CASSQDSGRDTQYF.

The chain joins TRBV19 to TRBJ2-3, with a possible D match to TRBD2 (6 bases). Germline V CDR1 and CDR2: LNHDA, SQIVND (reference sequence). V lost 3 bases and J 1 base, leaving 11 bases between the germline ends. The CDR3 sequence is 15 residues long. The CDR3, as DNA: TGTGCCAGTAGTATCTCCGGGACTCGCACAGATACGCAGTATTTT. Amino acids: CASSISGTRTDTQYF.

The V gene is TRBV9, the J gene TRBJ1-2, with TRBD1 identical over 9 bases. This CDR3 has 14 residues. Germline CDR1 SGDLS, CDR2 YYNGEE. V lost 0 bases, J lost 6 bases, and 3 bases stayed unmatched. Written as DNA, the CDR3 is TGTGCCAGCAGCGTAGGGCGACAGGGGGATGGCTACACCTTC. Its protein product is CASSVGRQGDGYTF.

The chain uses TRBV2 and TRBJ2-5, with a weak D call TRBD1 (6 bases). Germline CDR1 is SNHLY and CDR2 is FYNNEI. CDR3 length: 13 residues. Trimming pared 6 bases from V and 1 base from J, leaving 9 bases between. CDR3 sequence reads: CASSPDSQETQYF. As DNA, the CDR3 is TGTGCCAGCAGCCCGGACAGCCAAGAGACCCAGTACTTC.

This rearrangement joins TRBV11-3 to TRBJ2-7; 11 bases fit TRBD1. After removal of 5 bases from V and 3 bases from J, the junction contained 3 bases not matched to a gene. The CDR3 contains 14 residues. Germline values: CDR1 SGHNT, CDR2 YENEEA. Here the CDR3 reads CASSSGTGGYEQYF. Here the CDR3 DNA reads TGTGCCAGCAGCAGCGGGACAGGGGGCTACGAGCAGTACTTC. The variable domain in full, completed from reference TRBV11-3 and TRBJ2-7, reads EAGVVQSPRYKIIEKKQPVAFWCNPISGHNTLYWYLQNLGQGPELLIRYENEEAVDDSQLPKDRFSAERLKGVDSTLKIQPAELGDSAVYLCASSSGTGGYEQYFGPGTRLTVT.

This chain joins TRBV7-2 and TRBJ1-2; 9 bases are a match to TRBD1. The CDR3 consists of 13 residues. The junction had 2 bases not matched to a gene; V was cut back by 5 bases and J by 4 bases. In germline, CDR1 is SGHTA, CDR2 FQGNSA. CDR3 protein: CASSPGQGYGYTF. Written as DNA, the CDR3 is TGTGCCAGCAGCCCGGGACAGGGCTATGGCTACACCTTC. Using reference TRBV7-2 and TRBJ1-2 for the parts outside the CDR3, the full variable domain is GAGVSQSPSNKVTEKGKDVELRCDPISGHTALYWYRQSLGQGLEFLIYFQGNSAPDKSGLPSDRFSAERTGGSVSTLTIQRTQQEDSAVYLCASSPGQGYGYTFGSGTRLTVV.